This T cell receptor beta chain was documented in a study of shared clonotypes between healthy human individuals. Points on this clone: Antigen specificity is unknown.

The repertoire was sequenced with immunoSEQ multiplex PCR; TCRdb's copy has only in-frame clones and lacks some. The repertoire includes approximately 1.1 million clones, about 84% of them detected once, and approximately 0.5% sits in the top ten. The CDR3 is made up of 13 amino acids. Trimming took 4 bases from V and 3 from J, leaving 10 bases between them. CDR1 is SGDLS and CDR2 is YYNGEE in the germline V gene. Study-wide findings and caveats: Of the naive CD4 clonotypes, roughly 5.5% were shared across a handful of donors. Limitation of the genetic and exposure-history diversity represented came from the few donors. Depth of sequencing was expected to influence donor clonotype sharing.

This TCR came from a man aged 18 to 35 in good health. Some clones in this sample may be carry-over from other donors' samples. The chain couples TRBV9 to TRBJ1-1; D remains ambiguous. The sequenced material came from memory CD4+ T cells from PBMCs. Regarding subset: CD45RA-negative fraction. CDR3 DNA sequence: TGTGCCAGCAGCCCCCTCAGTGACACTGAAGCTTTCTTT. The encoded protein is CASSPLSDTEAFF.